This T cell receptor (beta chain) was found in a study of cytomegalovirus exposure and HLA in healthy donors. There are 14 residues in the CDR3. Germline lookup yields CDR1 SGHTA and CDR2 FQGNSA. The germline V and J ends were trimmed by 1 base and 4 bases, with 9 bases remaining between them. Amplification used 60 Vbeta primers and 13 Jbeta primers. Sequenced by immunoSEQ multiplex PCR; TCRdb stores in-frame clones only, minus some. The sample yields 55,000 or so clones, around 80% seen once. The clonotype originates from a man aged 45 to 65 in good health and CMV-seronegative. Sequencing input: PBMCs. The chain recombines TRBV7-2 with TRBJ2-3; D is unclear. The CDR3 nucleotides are TGTGCCAGCAGCTTAGTAAATCAGGCAGATACGCAGTATTTT. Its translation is CASSLVNQADTQYF.